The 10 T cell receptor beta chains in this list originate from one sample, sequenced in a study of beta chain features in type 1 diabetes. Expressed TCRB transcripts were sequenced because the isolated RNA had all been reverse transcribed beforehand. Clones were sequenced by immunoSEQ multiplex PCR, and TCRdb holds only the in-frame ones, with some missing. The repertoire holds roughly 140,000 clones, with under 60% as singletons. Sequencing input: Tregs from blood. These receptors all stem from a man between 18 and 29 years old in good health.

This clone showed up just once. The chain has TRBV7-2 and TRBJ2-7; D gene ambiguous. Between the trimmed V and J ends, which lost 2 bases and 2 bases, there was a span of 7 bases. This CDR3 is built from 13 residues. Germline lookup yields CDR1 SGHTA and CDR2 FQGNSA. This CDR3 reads CASSLPPAYEQYF. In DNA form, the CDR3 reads TGTGCCAGCAGCTTACCCCCGGCCTACGAGCAGTACTTC.

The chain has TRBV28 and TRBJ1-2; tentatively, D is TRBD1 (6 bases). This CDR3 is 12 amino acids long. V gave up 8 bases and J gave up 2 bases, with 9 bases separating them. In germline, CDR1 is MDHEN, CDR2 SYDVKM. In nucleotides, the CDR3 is TGTGCCAGCTACGACAGGAACTATGGCTACACCTTC. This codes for CASYDRNYGYTF.

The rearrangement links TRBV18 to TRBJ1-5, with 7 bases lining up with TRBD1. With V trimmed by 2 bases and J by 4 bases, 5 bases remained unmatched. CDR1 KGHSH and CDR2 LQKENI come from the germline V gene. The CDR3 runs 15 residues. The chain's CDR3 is CASSPEGGWNQPQHF. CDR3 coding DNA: TGTGCCAGCTCACCAGAAGGGGGCTGGAATCAGCCCCAGCATTTT.

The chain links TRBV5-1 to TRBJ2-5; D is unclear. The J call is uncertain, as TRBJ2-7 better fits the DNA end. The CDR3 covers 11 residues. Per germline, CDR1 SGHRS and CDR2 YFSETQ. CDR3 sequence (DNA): TGCGCCAGCCGCTCGAACTACGAGCAGTACTTC. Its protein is CASRSNYEQYF.

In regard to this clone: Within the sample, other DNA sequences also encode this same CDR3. This CDR3 reads CASSLVRDTEAFF. CDR3 in DNA: TGTGCCAGCAGCTTAGTGAGGGACACTGAAGCTTTCTTT. The V call is TRBV7-2, the J call TRBJ1-1; D uncertain. Trimming left V 1 base short and J 3 bases short, with 6 bases between. The CDR3 is 13 amino acids. Germline V gene lookup returns CDR1 SGHTA and CDR2 FQGNSA.

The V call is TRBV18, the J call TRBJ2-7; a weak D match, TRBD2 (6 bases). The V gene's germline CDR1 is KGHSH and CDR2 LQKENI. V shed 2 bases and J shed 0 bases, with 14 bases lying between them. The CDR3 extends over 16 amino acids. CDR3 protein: CASSPIAGTGSYEQYF. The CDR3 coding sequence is TGTGCCAGCTCACCAATAGCTGGGACTGGCTCCTACGAGCAGTACTTC.

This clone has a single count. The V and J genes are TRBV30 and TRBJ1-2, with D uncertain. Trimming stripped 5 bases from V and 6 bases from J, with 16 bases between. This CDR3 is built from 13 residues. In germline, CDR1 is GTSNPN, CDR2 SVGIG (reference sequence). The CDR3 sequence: CAWARGLDHGYTF. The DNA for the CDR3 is TGTGCCTGGGCCCGAGGGCTGGATCATGGCTACACCTTC.

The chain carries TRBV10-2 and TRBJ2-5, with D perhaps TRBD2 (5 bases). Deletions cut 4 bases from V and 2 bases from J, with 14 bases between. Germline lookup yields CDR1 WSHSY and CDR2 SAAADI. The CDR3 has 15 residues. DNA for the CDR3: TGCGCCAGCAGTGGGCGGACTTGGGGTCAAGAGACCCAGTACTTC. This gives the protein CASSGRTWGQETQYF.

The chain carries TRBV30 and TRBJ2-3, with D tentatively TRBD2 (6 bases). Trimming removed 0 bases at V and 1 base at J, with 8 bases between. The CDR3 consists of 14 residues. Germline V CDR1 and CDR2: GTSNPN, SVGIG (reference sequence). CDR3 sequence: CAWSVIAGTDTQYF. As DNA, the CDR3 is TGTGCCTGGAGTGTAATAGCGGGCACAGATACGCAGTATTTT.

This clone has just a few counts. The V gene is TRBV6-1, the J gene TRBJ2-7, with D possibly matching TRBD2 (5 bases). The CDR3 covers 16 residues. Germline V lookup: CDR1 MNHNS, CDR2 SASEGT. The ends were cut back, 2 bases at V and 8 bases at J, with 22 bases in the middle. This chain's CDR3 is CASSELVRGLSVKQYF. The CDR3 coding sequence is TGTGCCAGCAGTGAACTCGTTCGTGGACTGTCTGTCAAGCAGTACTTC.